The entry that follows covers one T cell receptor (beta chain) sequence. Its antigen is still unknown. This sample was included in a study of tumor-infiltrating lymphocytes in localized non-small cell lung cancer. Findings of the study overall: Available tissue quantity limited TCR sequencing to a patient subset. IM1 and IM2 tumors showed no difference in T-cell fraction. Compared with uninvolved lung, tumors showed higher T cell infiltration by TCRbeta sequencing.

Assay used: immunoSEQ multiplex PCR; TCRdb lists only in-frame clones, some missing. This sample has around 10,000 clones; roughly 63% occur once, and the top ten carry approximately 10%. This TCR was sampled from a human donor with non-small cell lung cancer. Specimen: uninvolved lung tissue not adjacent to the tumor.

The CDR3, as DNA: TGTGCCAGCAGCGTAGTAGGGTCGGGTGAAAAACTGTTTTTT. Translating it yields CASSVVGSGEKLFF. This sequence joins TRBV9 and TRBJ1-4; no clear D. The CDR3 runs 14 residues. The germline V and J ends were trimmed by 0 bases and 7 bases, with 10 bases remaining between them. Germline assignment: CDR1 SGDLS and CDR2 YYNGEE.